The rows below give T cell receptor beta chains drawn from one sample of a study of vaccination effects on CD4 cells after COVID-19. Profiled with immunoSEQ multiplex PCR; TCRdb holds only in-frame clones, not every one. Altogether some 30,000 clones are present, over 80% being singletons, with the ten largest covering about 5%. Their specific antigens are unknown. Sequenced here: CD4+ T cells from PBMCs cultured with SARS-CoV-2 spike peptides, sampled after COVID-19 vaccination. These receptors came from a human donor who received a COVID-19 vaccine. Some clones in this sample may be carry-over from other donors' samples. CDR3s include the opening cysteine and the closing phenylalanine or tryptophan. D genes are given only for firm matches. The listing skips clone size in some rows; elsewhere it reads once, few, many or a size class.

d_gene,v_gene,abundance,j_gene,CDR3aa,CDR3nt
-,TRBV19,-,TRBJ1-5,CASSIDLTAHQPQHF,TGTGCCAGTAGTATAGATCTGACAGCGCATCAGCCCCAGCATTTT
-,TRBV7-8,-,TRBJ2-3,CASSFGRRADTQYF,TGTGCCAGCAGCTTTGGACGGCGCGCTGATACGCAGTATTTT
-,TRBV3-1/TRBV3-2,-,TRBJ1-1,CASSPTPGRENTEAFF,TGTGCCAGCAGCCCGACCCCGGGACGGGAAAACACTGAAGCTTTCTTT
-,TRBV12-3/TRBV12-4,-,TRBJ1-3,CASESGAGNTIYF,TGTGCCAGCGAAAGTGGGGCTGGAAACACCATATATTTT
TRBD2,TRBV5-8,-,TRBJ2-2,CASSILRGAATNTGELFF,TGTGCCAGCAGCATTTTGCGGGGGGCAGCTACGAACACCGGGGAGCTGTTTTTT
TRBD2,TRBV24-1,-,TRBJ2-1,CATGGGASDEQFF,TGTGCCACCGGCGGGGGGGCCAGCGATGAGCAGTTCTTC
-,TRBV5-1,-,TRBJ1-1,CASSFEPDKKAFF,TGCGCCAGCAGCTTTGAGCCGGATAAAAAAGCTTTCTTT
TRBD1,TRBV28,-,TRBJ1-2,CASSGRGPSYGYTF,TGTGCCAGCAGCGGAAGGGGGCCCAGCTATGGCTACACCTTC
-,TRBV29-1,-,TRBJ2-5,CSGQKGETQYF,TGCAGCGGACAAAAGGGGGAGACCCAGTACTTC
-,TRBV6-5,-,TRBJ2-3,CASSSPDRSDTQYF,TGTGCCAGCAGTTCCCCCGACAGGTCAGATACGCAGTATTTT
-,TRBV10-3,-,TRBJ2-1,CAIASRTDNEQFF,TGTGCCATCGCATCCCGGACAGACAATGAGCAGTTCTTC
TRBD2,TRBV5-4,-,TRBJ2-3,CASSPHQRGAQDTQYF,TGTGCCAGCAGTCCCCATCAGCGGGGGGCCCAAGATACGCAGTATTTT
-,TRBV7-3,-,TRBJ2-2,CASSPRGFTGELFF,TGTGCCAGCAGCCCACGAGGGTTTACCGGGGAGCTGTTTTTT
TRBD2,TRBV7-2,-,TRBJ2-2,CASSERELSTGELFF,TGTGCCAGCAGCGAGCGGGAGTTGAGCACCGGGGAGCTGTTTTTT
-,TRBV19,once,TRBJ1-4,CASSGRTATNEKLFF,TGTGCCAGTAGCGGACGGACAGCAACTAATGAAAAACTGTTTTTT
-,TRBV5-1,-,TRBJ1-1,CASSLTVNTEAFF,TGCGCCAGCAGCTTGACAGTGAACACTGAAGCTTTCTTT
-,TRBV28,-,TRBJ2-4,CASSLSKSQTKNIQYF,TGTGCCAGCAGTTTATCGAAGTCTCAGACCAAAAACATTCAGTACTTC
TRBD1,TRBV3-1/TRBV3-2,-,TRBJ1-1,CASSHRQGRGEAFF,TGTGCCAGCAGCCACAGACAGGGACGGGGTGAAGCTTTCTTT
TRBD2,TRBV24-1,-,TRBJ2-1,CATSDTNSGDEQFF,TGTGCCACCAGTGATACCAATAGCGGGGATGAGCAGTTCTTC
-,TRBV7-9,few,TRBJ1-1,CASSALNEAFF,TGTGCCAGCAGCGCGTTAAATGAAGCTTTCTTT
-,TRBV5-3,-,TRBJ1-1,CARSLAGENTEAFF,TGTGCCAGAAGCTTGGCCGGGGAGAACACTGAAGCTTTCTTT
-,TRBV5-1,-,TRBJ1-3,CASSLSTGSRGNTIYF,TGCGCCAGCAGCTTATCTACAGGGAGCCGAGGAAACACCATATATTTT
TRBD2,TRBV9,-,TRBJ2-1,CASSPRPRYSSGGGNEQFF,TGTGCCAGCAGCCCTAGACCGCGATATAGTTCCGGGGGGGGCAATGAGCAGTTCTTC
-,TRBV5-1,-,TRBJ1-1,CASSSGRGNTEAFF,TGCGCCAGCAGCTCTGGCAGGGGGAACACTGAAGCTTTCTTT
TRBD1,TRBV27,-,TRBJ2-2,CASSLDRPANTGELFF,TGTGCCAGCAGCTTGGACAGGCCTGCGAACACCGGGGAGCTGTTTTTT
-,TRBV19,-,TRBJ2-5,CASSIGPDRETQYF,TGTGCCAGTAGTATTGGTCCGGATCGGGAGACCCAGTACTTC
-,TRBV4-1,-,TRBJ2-3,CASSQERRILSTDTQYF,TGCGCCAGCAGCCAAGAGAGGCGGATACTTAGCACAGATACGCAGTATTTT
-,TRBV9,-,TRBJ1-6,CASSARTVNSPLHF,TGTGCCAGCAGCGCTCGGACAGTTAATTCACCCCTCCACTTT
-,TRBV7-3,few,TRBJ2-6,CASSFGNSGANVLTF,TGTGCCAGCAGCTTCGGGAACTCTGGGGCCAACGTCCTGACTTTC
-,TRBV3-1/TRBV3-2,-,TRBJ2-2,CASSQWTGELFF,TGTGCCAGCAGCCAGTGGACCGGGGAGCTGTTTTTT
TRBD1,TRBV12-5,-,TRBJ1-1,CASGLERTGGGRAFF,TGTGCTAGTGGTTTGGAAAGGACAGGGGGCGGTCGTGCTTTCTTT
-,TRBV5-6,-,TRBJ1-1,CASSLLYAGLDTEAFF,TGTGCCAGCAGCTTGTTATATGCCGGGCTGGACACTGAAGCTTTCTTT
-,TRBV7-2,few,TRBJ1-4,CASSLGPSTNEKLFF,TGTGCCAGCAGCTTAGGTCCCTCAACTAATGAAAAACTGTTTTTT
-,TRBV3-1/TRBV3-2,-,TRBJ1-6,CASSHSGGGPNSPLHF,TGTGCCAGCAGCCATTCCGGGGGGGGGCCTAATTCACCCCTCCACTTT
TRBD2,TRBV3-1/TRBV3-2,once,TRBJ2-1,CASSQFNPTSGGAYEQFF,TGTGCCAGCAGCCAATTTAATCCGACTAGCGGGGGGGCGTATGAGCAGTTCTTC
TRBD1,TRBV18,-,TRBJ2-1,CASSPGTGAANEQFF,TGTGCCAGCTCACCCGGAACAGGGGCGGCCAATGAGCAGTTCTTC
TRBD1,TRBV7-9,once,TRBJ2-5,CASSLTGVETQYF,TGTGCCAGCAGCTTGACAGGGGTGGAGACCCAGTACTTC
-,TRBV6-4,-,TRBJ2-5,CASSREANQETQYF,TGTGCCAGCAGTAGAGAAGCCAACCAAGAGACCCAGTACTTC
-,TRBV9,-,TRBJ1-3,CASSVGGQGSNTIYF,TGTGCCAGCAGCGTAGGAGGGCAGGGGTCAAACACCATATATTTT
-,TRBV11-3,-,TRBJ1-2,CASSLDTGNSVMWGSNYGYTF,TGTGCCAGCAGCTTAGACACAGGGAACTCCGTAATGTGGGGAAGTAACTATGGCTACACCTTC
-,TRBV15,-,TRBJ2-3,CATSRGGSLDTQYF,TGTGCCACCAGCAGAGGGGGGTCCCTCGATACGCAGTATTTT
TRBD1,TRBV6-5,-,TRBJ2-3,CASRLTGGTDTQYF,TGTGCCAGCAGGCTGACAGGGGGAACCGATACGCAGTATTTT
-,TRBV3-1/TRBV3-2,medium-sized,TRBJ1-1,CASSPDLVGGTEAFF,TGTGCCAGCAGCCCCGACCTGGTGGGGGGCACTGAAGCTTTCTTT
-,TRBV7-7,few,TRBJ2-5,CASSLLSQGQGTQYF,TGTGCCAGCAGCTTATTATCACAGGGCCAGGGGACCCAGTACTTC
TRBD1,TRBV7-2,-,TRBJ2-1,CASSSGPGGSYNEQFF,TGTGCCAGCAGCTCCGGTCCAGGGGGATCCTACAATGAGCAGTTCTTC
TRBD1,TRBV5-1,-,TRBJ2-6,CASTPGQGAAGANVLTF,TGCGCCAGCACTCCCGGACAGGGGGCAGCTGGGGCCAACGTCCTGACTTTC
-,TRBV6-2/TRBV6-3,-,TRBJ1-1,CASSSVNTEAFF,TGTGCCAGCAGTTCTGTTAACACTGAAGCTTTCTTT
-,TRBV12-5,once,TRBJ1-5,CASGLVRQGGHRTNPQHF,TGTGCTAGTGGTTTGGTTAGGCAAGGTGGCCACCGAACTAATCCCCAGCATTTT
TRBD1,TRBV10-1,-,TRBJ2-3,CASMGTGPQYF,TGCGCCAGCATGGGGACAGGGCCGCAGTATTTT
TRBD1,TRBV18,-,TRBJ2-1,CASSPSLRTGSYNEQFF,TGTGCCAGCTCACCCTCATTAAGGACAGGCTCCTACAATGAGCAGTTCTTC
-,TRBV18,few,TRBJ2-4,CASSPGERAKNIQYF,TGTGCCAGCTCACCAGGGGAAAGAGCCAAAAACATTCAGTACTTC
-,TRBV28,-,TRBJ1-5,CASSLSGLWQPQHF,TGTGCCAGCAGCCTTTCAGGGTTGTGGCAGCCCCAGCATTTT
TRBD2,TRBV10-1,few,TRBJ2-1,CASGPSGGAGGEQFF,TGCGCCAGCGGGCCTAGCGGGGGGGCCGGAGGTGAGCAGTTCTTC
-,TRBV2,-,TRBJ2-5,CASSEVQGGTQYF,TGTGCCAGCAGTGAGGTGCAGGGCGGGACCCAGTACTTC
-,TRBV24-1,-,TRBJ2-5,CATSDARDRRETQYF,TGTGCCACCAGTGATGCCCGGGACCGACGGGAGACCCAGTACTTC
-,TRBV25-1,-,TRBJ2-4,CASLSLGDIQYF,TGTGCCAGCCTTTCACTAGGGGACATTCAGTACTTC
-,TRBV19,few,TRBJ1-6,CASRPDRDNSPLHF,TGTGCCAGTAGACCGGACAGAGATAATTCACCCCTCCACTTT
-,TRBV9,-,TRBJ2-6,CASSVGLVGYGANVLTF,TGTGCCAGCAGCGTAGGTCTTGTTGGCTATGGGGCCAACGTCCTGACTTTC